The 20 T cell receptor beta chains below all came from one sample that was sequenced in a study of cytomegalovirus exposure and HLA in healthy donors listed by TCRdb under 2017. The library was prepared using the immunoSEQ multiplex PCR assay. For the multiplex PCR, a mixture combining 60 forward primers for TCR Vbeta segments and 13 reverse primers for TCR Jbeta segments was used. TCRdb provides this immuneACCESS table in a form limited to in-frame rearrangements. Some clones are lacking; in checked studies, under half of them reflect an unresolved V gene, and why the rest are absent is not known. Across this sample there are roughly 120,000 clones, with about 10% seen only once. The ten top clones hold less than 4% of the sample. The sequenced material came from PBMCs. These receptors came from a man younger than 45 in good health and CMV-seronegative.

The chain recombines TRBV10-3 with TRBJ2-3, with 9 bases lining up with TRBD1. This CDR3 is 17 amino acids long. CDR1 is ENHRY and CDR2 is SYGVKD in the germline V gene. Trimming took 0 bases from V and 2 from J; bases not matched to a gene: 6. The DNA of the CDR3 is TGTGCCATCAGTGAGTCTCAAGGGACAGGGAACACAGATACGCAGTATTTT. It codes for CAISESQGTGNTDTQYF.

The genes are TRBV7-8 and TRBJ1-5, with D possibly being TRBD1 (5 bases). The CDR3 spans 16 residues. Germline V lookup: CDR1 SGHVS, CDR2 FQNEAQ. The germline V and J ends were trimmed by 5 bases and 1 base, with 15 bases remaining between them. CDR3 loop: CASSQKGLTSNQPQHF. The CDR3 DNA reads TGTGCCAGCAGCCAAAAGGGACTCACGAGCAATCAGCCCCAGCATTTT.

The chain is built from TRBV10-3 and TRBJ2-7, with TRBD1 identical over 8 bases. The V gene end was trimmed by 2 bases and the J gene end by 4 bases; junction bases not matched to a gene: 7. This CDR3 spans 15 amino acids. CDR1 ENHRY and CDR2 SYGVKD come from the germline V gene. The CDR3: CAISETGGGRYEQYF. Here the CDR3 DNA reads TGTGCCATCAGTGAGACAGGGGGAGGCAGGTACGAGCAGTACTTC.

This chain connects TRBV21-1 to TRBJ2-7; TRBD1, as called in the table, went unchecked against the DNA. TRBV21-1 is tagged as a pseudogene. This CDR3 comprises 17 residues. The CDR3 reads CASSKGPRDRVRYEQYF. CDR3 bases: TGTGCCAGCAGCAAGGGGCCCCGGGACAGGGTTAGGTACGAGCAGTACTTC.

This clone was seen only a few times. The chain recombines TRBV4-1 with TRBJ2-1; TRBD1 is a possible D gene (5 bases). CDR1 and CDR2 (germline): MGHRA, YSYEKL. The length of the CDR3 is 16 residues. V shed 3 bases and J shed 8 bases, with 20 bases lying between them. CDR3 bases: TGCGCCAGCAGCCAGGGTAGGATGGGGCCAGGTGATGAGCAGTTCTTC. Translating gives CASSQGRMGPGDEQFF.

In nucleotides, the CDR3 is TGTGCCAGCTCACCCCAAACAGGGATGAACACTGAAGCTTTCTTT. Amino acid sequence: CASSPQTGMNTEAFF. The V and J genes are TRBV18 and TRBJ1-1, with D possibly matching TRBD1 (6 bases). Per the germline V gene, CDR1 is KGHSH and CDR2 is LQKENI. V gave up 3 bases and J gave up 0 bases, with 11 bases separating them. The CDR3 contains 15 residues.

The V and J genes are TRBV27 and TRBJ2-7; 8 bases are a match to TRBD2. J gave up 3 bases and V 9 bases, and 7 bases lay outside the gene matches. This CDR3 spans 13 amino acids. CDR1 is MNHEY, CDR2 SMNVEV, per germline (reference sequence). The CDR3 is CASRGSGSYEQYF. The CDR3 bases are TGTGCCAGTCGAGGAAGCGGGAGCTACGAGCAGTACTTC.

The V call is TRBV7-9, the J call TRBJ2-2; 8 nucleotides line up with TRBD1. The length of the CDR3 is 17 residues. The V gene's germline CDR1 is SEHNR and CDR2 FQNEAQ (reference sequence). V was pared by 3 bases and J by 5 bases, with 11 bases of the junction left unmatched. The CDR3 loop is CASSLWPPRGQTGELFF. CDR3 nucleotide sequence: TGTGCCAGCAGCTTGTGGCCCCCCAGGGGGCAAACCGGGGAGCTGTTTTTT.

For this clone: The junction shows a germline mismatch at one end, possibly a read error. The chain couples TRBV7-7 to TRBJ2-5; TRBD2 is a possible D gene (5 bases). The CDR3 covers 15 residues. CDR1 is SSHAT, CDR2 FNYEAQ, per germline (reference sequence). The CDR3 nucleotides read TGTGCTAGCAGCCCAATATCTACCCCGGGGGAGACCCAGTACTTC. It encodes CASSPISTPGETQYF.

The chain couples TRBV5-1 to TRBJ2-3; 10 nucleotides line up with TRBD2. The J segment lost 0 bases and the V segment lost 2 bases, leaving 3 bases of the junction unmatched. The CDR3 is 16 amino acids. The V gene's germline CDR1 is SGHRS and CDR2 YFSETQ. CDR3 sequence reads: CASSLLTSGSTDTQYF. The CDR3 coding sequence is TGCGCCAGCAGCTTACTGACTAGCGGGAGCACAGATACGCAGTATTTT. Combining the CDR3 with reference TRBV5-1 and TRBJ2-3 gives the whole variable domain KAGVTQTPRYLIKTRGQQVTLSCSPISGHRSVSWYQQTPGQGLQFLFEYFSETQRNKGNFPGRFSGRQFSNSRSEMNVSTLELGDSALYLCASSLLTSGSTDTQYFGPGTRLTVL.

This chain uses TRBV11-2 with TRBJ2-1; possible D gene TRBD2, 6 bases. The CDR3 loop spans 15 amino acids. The germline V gene encodes CDR1 SGHAT and CDR2 FQNNGV. Between the trimmed V and J ends, which lost 2 bases and 10 bases, there was a span of 18 bases. CDR3 in DNA: TGTGCCAGCAGCTTAATCGATGGGGCGGGAAACGAGCAGTTCTTC. Translation: CASSLIDGAGNEQFF.

CDR3 protein: CATSRGTGINYGYTF. The CDR3 region has the DNA TGTGCCACCAGCAGAGGAACAGGTATTAACTATGGCTACACCTTC. The genes are TRBV15 and TRBJ1-2, with D perhaps TRBD1 (5 bases). This CDR3 has 15 residues. V lost 1 base to trimming and J lost 1 base, with 10 bases between them. Germline CDR1 is LNHNV and CDR2 is YYDKDF (reference sequence).

This clone came up a few times. The chain couples TRBV5-1 to TRBJ2-3; 10 bases match TRBD2. This CDR3 contains 15 residues. Germline-derived CDR1 and CDR2 are SGHRS and YFSETQ. The J segment lost 3 bases and the V segment lost 4 bases, leaving 5 bases of the junction unmatched. DNA of the CDR3: TGCGCCAGCAGCAAGGGACTAGCGTTGACAGATACGCAGTATTTT. Residues: CASSKGLALTDTQYF.

In this sample, this clone turned up a few times. The chain combines TRBV9 with TRBJ1-2; 9 nucleotides agree with TRBD1. Germline trimming cut 6 bases from V and 5 bases from J; bases unmatched to any gene: 14. Per germline, CDR1 SGDLS and CDR2 YYNGEE. This CDR3 has 16 residues. The CDR3 coding sequence is TGTGCCAGCACACGGACAGGGGAAAATATGGTATATGGCTACACCTTC. It encodes CASTRTGENMVYGYTF.

The V call is TRBV5-4, the J call TRBJ2-7; TRBD2 aligns across 7 bases. Trimming took 4 bases from V and 5 from J; bases not matched to a gene: 12. The CDR3 contains 15 residues. CDR1 is SGHNT, CDR2 YYREEE, per germline (reference sequence). The CDR3: CASSPGRAGKNEQYF. Written as DNA, the CDR3 is TGTGCCAGCAGCCCGGGGAGGGCCGGGAAAAACGAGCAGTACTTC. Together with reference TRBV5-4 and TRBJ2-7, the CDR3 gives the full variable domain: ETGVTQSPTHLIKTRGQQVTLRCSSQSGHNTVSWYQQALGQGPQFIFQYYREEENGRGNFPPRFSGLQFPNYSSELNVNALELDDSALYLCASSPGRAGKNEQYFGPGTRLTVT.

Points on this clone: The same CDR3 is also encoded by other DNA sequences in this sample. The rearrangement links TRBV6-1 to TRBJ1-1; D unresolved. The germline gives CDR1 MNHNS, CDR2 SASEGT. The V end lost 6 bases, the J end lost 4 bases, and 12 bases lay between the germline ends. The CDR3 is made up of 13 amino acids. CDR3 sequence (DNA): TGTGCCAGCAGAGAGGGAGTTCGCACTGAAGCTTTCTTT. It yields the protein CASREGVRTEAFF.

This clone has a handful of counts. V is TRBV6-1 and J is TRBJ1-3; D is undetermined. The length of the CDR3 is 16 residues. Germline loops: CDR1 MNHNS, CDR2 SASEGT. With 2 bases removed from V and 5 bases from J, the gap between germline ends came to 16 bases. Here the CDR3 reads CASSETAPRGRNTIYF. CDR3 bases: TGTGCCAGCAGTGAAACTGCCCCTAGAGGCAGAAACACCATATATTTT.

The chain joins TRBV6-6 to TRBJ1-5, with a possible D match to TRBD1 (5 bases). V was shortened by 3 bases and J by 2 bases, with 8 bases between the two germline ends. The CDR3 consists of 14 residues. From germline, CDR1 is MNHNY and CDR2 SVGAGI (reference sequence). The CDR3 is CASSYQGRNQPQHF. DNA of the CDR3: TGTGCCAGCAGTTATCAGGGCCGCAATCAGCCCCAGCATTTT.

This chain joins TRBV9 and TRBJ2-7, with D possibly TRBD2 on 5 matching bases. With 0 bases removed from V and 7 bases from J, the gap between germline ends came to 14 bases. CDR3 length equals 14 residues. Germline lookup yields CDR1 SGDLS and CDR2 YYNGEE. The CDR3 protein is CASSVGPGEDEQYF. The CDR3 DNA follows: TGTGCCAGCAGCGTAGGCCCCGGGGAAGATGAGCAGTACTTC. The full variable domain, rest sourced from reference TRBV9 and TRBJ2-7, is DSGVTQTPKHLITATGQRVTLRCSPRSGDLSVYWYQQSLDQGLQFLIQYYNGEERAKGNILERFSAQQFPDLHSELNLSSLELGDSALYFCASSVGPGEDEQYFGPGTRLTVT.

This clone showed up just a few times. The rearrangement uses TRBV6-1 and TRBJ2-4; TRBD2 matches 7 bases. The CDR3 runs 20 residues. Germline CDR1 is MNHNS and CDR2 is SASEGT. Unmatched junction bases numbered 17, after V lost 3 bases and J lost 0 bases. CDR3 DNA: TGTGCCAGCAGTGATTCGTTGGGGGGGAGAGAGGTCCTAGCCAAAAACATTCAGTACTTC. This translates into CASSDSLGGREVLAKNIQYF.